The rows below give T cell receptor beta chains drawn from one sample of a study of blood T cells in healthy people across ages. TCRdb fed the 5' RACE reads into MiXCR, producing one record per CDR3 protein. In the table there are about 800,000 distinct CDR3 sequences, about 46% of which are singletons. The sequenced sample was blood. These receptors all stem from a man of 80 years or more in good health. The CDR3 runs from the conserved cysteine through the conserved F or W. The order of the fields is CDR3 length, clone size, V gene, J gene, CDR3 protein. Expanded clones are given a class, and other clones once, few, many or no size at all.

len: 14
abundance: once
v_gene: TRBV10-3
j_gene: TRBJ2-5
CDR3aa: CATNPAGGLNEQYF

len: 13
abundance: .
v_gene: TRBV19
j_gene: TRBJ2-3
CDR3aa: CASSIGTGTSWYF

len: 11
abundance: once
v_gene: TRBV10-3
j_gene: TRBJ2-7
CDR3aa: CAISTPYEQYF

len: 18
abundance: .
v_gene: TRBV2
j_gene: TRBJ2-6
CDR3aa: CASSESGQGVAGANVLTF

len: 13
abundance: .
v_gene: TRBV20-1
j_gene: TRBJ2-5
CDR3aa: CSARPDRGETQYF

len: 14
abundance: .
v_gene: TRBV10-3
j_gene: TRBJ1-5
CDR3aa: CAISGQGIGQPQHF

len: 15
abundance: once
v_gene: TRBV11-2
j_gene: TRBJ2-7
CDR3aa: CASSVDRRGQHEQYF

len: 15
abundance: .
v_gene: TRBV7-3
j_gene: TRBJ1-1
CDR3aa: CASSLRGEVNTEAFF

len: 14
abundance: many
v_gene: TRBV20-1
j_gene: TRBJ2-1
CDR3aa: CSAPPGSSYNEQFF

len: 12
abundance: .
v_gene: TRBV10-3
j_gene: TRBJ2-7
CDR3aa: CAINSETYEQYF

len: 18
abundance: .
v_gene: TRBV11-2
j_gene: .
CDR3aa: CASSFSAGLANILDEQYF

len: 13
abundance: many
v_gene: TRBV12-3/TRBV12-4
j_gene: TRBJ2-7
CDR3aa: CASSSTGSYEQYF

len: 13
abundance: few
v_gene: TRBV28
j_gene: TRBJ2-7
CDR3aa: CASKSGTSYEQYF

len: 14
abundance: .
v_gene: TRBV20-1
j_gene: TRBJ2-4
CDR3aa: CSALLRGAKNIQYF

len: 15
abundance: .
v_gene: TRBV28
j_gene: TRBJ2-7
CDR3aa: CASSRWGGSSYEQYF

len: 14
abundance: .
v_gene: TRBV29-1
j_gene: TRBJ1-1
CDR3aa: CSVEVGRDNTEAFF

len: 15
abundance: .
v_gene: TRBV12-3/TRBV12-4
j_gene: TRBJ2-1
CDR3aa: CASSLRVAGYNEQFF

len: 15
abundance: .
v_gene: TRBV20-1
j_gene: TRBJ2-7
CDR3aa: CSAFSDRGRTYEQYF

len: 14
abundance: many
v_gene: TRBV7-2
j_gene: TRBJ2-7
CDR3aa: CASSLVGGQYEQYF

len: 14
abundance: .
v_gene: TRBV5-1
j_gene: TRBJ2-3
CDR3aa: CASSSSGRPDTQYF

len: 16
abundance: .
v_gene: TRBV7-2
j_gene: TRBJ2-7
CDR3aa: CASSLASSGGSYEQYF

len: 18
abundance: .
v_gene: TRBV5-1
j_gene: TRBJ2-6
CDR3aa: CASSLEGSAASGANVLTF

len: 14
abundance: .
v_gene: TRBV29-1
j_gene: TRBJ2-7
CDR3aa: CSVEVTGRAYEQYF

len: 12
abundance: .
v_gene: TRBV7-9
j_gene: TRBJ1-2
CDR3aa: CASSHGRYGYTF

len: 16
abundance: .
v_gene: TRBV29-1
j_gene: TRBJ2-1
CDR3aa: CSVKGTGGGFGNEQFF

len: 17
abundance: .
v_gene: TRBV7-9
j_gene: TRBJ2-3
CDR3aa: CASSSGLAGVWTDTQYF

len: 15
abundance: .
v_gene: TRBV19
j_gene: TRBJ2-1
CDR3aa: CASSGRLAQYNEQFF

len: 14
abundance: .
v_gene: TRBV20-1
j_gene: TRBJ1-1
CDR3aa: CSATRGPAVSEAFF

len: 16
abundance: .
v_gene: TRBV15
j_gene: TRBJ2-3
CDR3aa: CATSRDGASSTDTQYF

len: 15
abundance: few
v_gene: TRBV20-1
j_gene: TRBJ2-3
CDR3aa: CSAAPSGTSTDTQYF

len: 13
abundance: .
v_gene: TRBV12-3/TRBV12-4
j_gene: TRBJ2-1
CDR3aa: CASSLAGAGEQFF

len: 16
abundance: .
v_gene: TRBV5-1
j_gene: TRBJ2-1
CDR3aa: CASSFRISGRSDEQFF

len: 15
abundance: .
v_gene: TRBV10-3
j_gene: TRBJ2-3
CDR3aa: CAIRPTGTPGDTQYF

len: 14
abundance: many
v_gene: TRBV28
j_gene: TRBJ2-7
CDR3aa: CASSDVGLGYEQYF

len: 14
abundance: few
v_gene: TRBV5-1
j_gene: TRBJ2-7
CDR3aa: CASSFTASTYEQYF

len: 14
abundance: .
v_gene: TRBV29-1
j_gene: TRBJ2-7
CDR3aa: CSVVSGSLAYEQYF

len: 14
abundance: .
v_gene: TRBV2
j_gene: TRBJ2-2
CDR3aa: CASSNSHGTGELFF

len: 16
abundance: .
v_gene: TRBV4-1
j_gene: TRBJ2-1
CDR3aa: CASSQDQFMDGNEQFF

len: 14
abundance: few
v_gene: TRBV11-2
j_gene: TRBJ2-5
CDR3aa: CASSSNLGSETQYF

len: 15
abundance: many
v_gene: TRBV15
j_gene: TRBJ2-3
CDR3aa: CATSRDRGPADTQYF

len: 16
abundance: few
v_gene: TRBV5-1
j_gene: TRBJ1-4
CDR3aa: CASSPREYSTNEKLFF

len: 15
abundance: few
v_gene: TRBV7-3
j_gene: TRBJ1-2
CDR3aa: CASLKGRYSNYGYTF

len: 13
abundance: .
v_gene: TRBV29-1
j_gene: TRBJ2-7
CDR3aa: CSGSSGTAYEQYF

len: 14
abundance: .
v_gene: TRBV9
j_gene: TRBJ2-7
CDR3aa: CASSQGARVYEQYF

len: 17
abundance: once
v_gene: TRBV27
j_gene: TRBJ2-3
CDR3aa: CASSLGLGLDTTDTQYF

len: 15
abundance: many
v_gene: TRBV10-3
j_gene: TRBJ2-7
CDR3aa: CAIKTGLAGEGEQYF

len: 12
abundance: .
v_gene: TRBV29-1
j_gene: .
CDR3aa: CSVRDGTYEQYF

len: 15
abundance: once
v_gene: TRBV7-2
j_gene: TRBJ2-3
CDR3aa: CASSLGTFGTDTQYF

len: 15
abundance: few
v_gene: TRBV7-2
j_gene: TRBJ2-1
CDR3aa: CASSAGGPRAGEQFF

len: 14
abundance: .
v_gene: TRBV20-1
j_gene: TRBJ2-7
CDR3aa: CSARAGRSTYEQYF

len: 15
abundance: .
v_gene: TRBV27
j_gene: TRBJ2-1
CDR3aa: CASTQGTSGYNEQFF

len: 15
abundance: .
v_gene: TRBV5-1
j_gene: TRBJ2-3
CDR3aa: CASRLAGESTDTQYF

len: 14
abundance: .
v_gene: TRBV27
j_gene: .
CDR3aa: CASSTNEGLGEQYF

len: 14
abundance: few
v_gene: TRBV28
j_gene: TRBJ2-1
CDR3aa: CASTDPPRYNEQFF

len: 15
abundance: many
v_gene: TRBV5-1
j_gene: TRBJ2-7
CDR3aa: CASSLAASGPYEQYF